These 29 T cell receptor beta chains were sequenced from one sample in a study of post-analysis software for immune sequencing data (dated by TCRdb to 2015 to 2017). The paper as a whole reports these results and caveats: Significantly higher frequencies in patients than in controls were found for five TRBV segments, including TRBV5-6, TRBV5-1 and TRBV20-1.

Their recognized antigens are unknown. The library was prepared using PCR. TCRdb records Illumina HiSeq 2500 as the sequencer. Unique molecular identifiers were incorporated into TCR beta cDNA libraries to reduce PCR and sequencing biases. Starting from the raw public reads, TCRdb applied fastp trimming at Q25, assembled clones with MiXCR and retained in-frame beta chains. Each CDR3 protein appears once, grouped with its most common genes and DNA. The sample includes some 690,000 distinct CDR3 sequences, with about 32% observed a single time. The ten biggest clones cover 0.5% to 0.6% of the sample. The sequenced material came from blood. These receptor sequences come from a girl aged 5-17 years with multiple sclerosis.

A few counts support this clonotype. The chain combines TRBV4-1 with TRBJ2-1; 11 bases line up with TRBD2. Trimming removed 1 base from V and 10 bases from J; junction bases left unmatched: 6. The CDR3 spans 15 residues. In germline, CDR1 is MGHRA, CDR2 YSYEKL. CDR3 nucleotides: TGCGCCAGCAGCCAAGTGGGTAGCGGGGGGGCCGAGCAGTTCTTC. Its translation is CASSQVGSGGAEQFF.

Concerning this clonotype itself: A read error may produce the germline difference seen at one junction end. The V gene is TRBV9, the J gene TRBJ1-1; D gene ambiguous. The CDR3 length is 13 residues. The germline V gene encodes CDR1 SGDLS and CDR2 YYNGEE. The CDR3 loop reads CTSSVMGNTEAFF. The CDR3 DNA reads TGTACCAGCAGCGTAATGGGGAACACTGAAGCTTTCTTT.

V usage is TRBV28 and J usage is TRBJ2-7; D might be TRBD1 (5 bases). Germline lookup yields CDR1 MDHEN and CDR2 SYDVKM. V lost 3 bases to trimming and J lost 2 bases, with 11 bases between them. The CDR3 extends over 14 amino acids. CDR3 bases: TGTGCCAGCAGTTTGAAAAGGGGCACCTACGAGCAGTACTTC. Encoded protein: CASSLKRGTYEQYF.

In DNA form, the CDR3 reads TGCAGCGGGAGAGGGCGGCAGGGCCACAATGAGCAGTTCTTC. Its translation: CSGRGRQGHNEQFF. The chain recombines TRBV29-1 with TRBJ2-1, with D tentatively TRBD1 or TRBD2 (5 bases each). Germline assignment: CDR1 SQVTM and CDR2 ANQGSEA. The CDR3 has 14 amino acids. Trimming left V 7 bases short and J 5 bases short, with 18 bases between.

The CDR3 spells CASSLGRGRGNYEQYF. The CDR3 DNA reads TGTGCCAGCAGCTTGGGACGGGGGAGGGGAAACTACGAGCAGTACTTC. The genes are TRBV11-2 and TRBJ2-7; 7 positions agree with TRBD2. This CDR3 contains 16 residues. Looked up from germline, CDR1 is SGHAT and CDR2 is FQNNGV. Trimming at V came to 3 bases and at J to 3 bases, leaving 11 bases not matched to a gene.

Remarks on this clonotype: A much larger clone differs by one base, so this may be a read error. The CDR3 coding sequence is TGTGCCAGCAGCACTAGCGGGAGCCTACACAATGAGCGGTTCTTC. Protein product: CASSTSGSLHNERFF. The chain links TRBV7-2 to TRBJ2-1; 11 bases map to TRBD2. Looked up from germline, CDR1 is SGHTA and CDR2 is FQGNSA. The CDR3 runs 15 residues.

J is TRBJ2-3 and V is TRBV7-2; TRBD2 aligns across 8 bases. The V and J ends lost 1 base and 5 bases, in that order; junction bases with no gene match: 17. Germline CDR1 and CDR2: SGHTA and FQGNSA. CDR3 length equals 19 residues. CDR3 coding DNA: TGTGCCAGCAGCTTAGATAGTTCTGCGGTAGGCGGGAGGATAGATACGCAGTATTTT. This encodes CASSLDSSAVGGRIDTQYF.

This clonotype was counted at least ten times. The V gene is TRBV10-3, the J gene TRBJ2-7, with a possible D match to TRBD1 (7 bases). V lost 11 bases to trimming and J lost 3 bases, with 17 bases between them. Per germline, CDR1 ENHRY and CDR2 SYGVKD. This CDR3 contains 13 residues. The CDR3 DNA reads TGTGCCTCTGGAGCAGGGGGGAACTACGAGCAGTACTTC. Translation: CASGAGGNYEQYF.

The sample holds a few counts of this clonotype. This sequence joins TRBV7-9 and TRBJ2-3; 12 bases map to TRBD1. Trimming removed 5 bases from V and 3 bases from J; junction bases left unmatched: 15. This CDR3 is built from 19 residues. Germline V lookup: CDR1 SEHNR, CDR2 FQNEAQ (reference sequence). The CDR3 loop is CASSRRDRGRGGETDTQYF. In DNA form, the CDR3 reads TGTGCCAGCAGCCGCCGGGACAGGGGGCGCGGGGGAGAAACAGATACGCAGTATTTT.

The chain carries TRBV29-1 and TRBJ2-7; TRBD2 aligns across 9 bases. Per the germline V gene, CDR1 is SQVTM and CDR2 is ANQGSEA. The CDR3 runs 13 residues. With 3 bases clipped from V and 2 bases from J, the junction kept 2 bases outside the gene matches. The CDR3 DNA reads TGCAGCGTTGAGGCGGGGGGGACCTACGAGCAGTACTTC. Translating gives CSVEAGGTYEQYF.

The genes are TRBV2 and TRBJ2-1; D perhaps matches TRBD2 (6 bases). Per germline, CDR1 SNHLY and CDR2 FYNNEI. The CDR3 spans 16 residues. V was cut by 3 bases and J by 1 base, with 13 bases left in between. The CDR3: CASSEVLGLSYNEQFF. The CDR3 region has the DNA TGTGCCAGCAGTGAGGTACTAGGACTATCCTACAATGAGCAGTTCTTC.

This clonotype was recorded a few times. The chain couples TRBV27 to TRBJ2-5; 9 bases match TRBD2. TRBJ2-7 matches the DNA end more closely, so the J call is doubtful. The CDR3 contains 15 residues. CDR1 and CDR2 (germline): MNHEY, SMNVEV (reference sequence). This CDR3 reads CASSLVAGGPAEQYF. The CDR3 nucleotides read TGTGCCAGCAGTTTAGTGGCGGGAGGGCCCGCCGAGCAGTACTTC.

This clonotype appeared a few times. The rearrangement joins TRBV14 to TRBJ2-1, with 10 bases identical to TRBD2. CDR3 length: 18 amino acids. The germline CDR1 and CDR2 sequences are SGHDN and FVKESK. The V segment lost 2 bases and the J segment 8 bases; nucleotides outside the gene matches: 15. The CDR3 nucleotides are TGTGCCAGCAGCCAACGCCTCAGGGAGCGGGGGGGCAAGGATGAGCAGTTCTTC. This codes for CASSQRLRERGGKDEQFF. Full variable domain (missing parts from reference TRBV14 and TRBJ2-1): EAGVTQFPSHSVIEKGQTVTLRCDPISGHDNLYWYRRVMGKEIKFLLHFVKESKQDESGMPNNRFLAERTGGTYSTLKVQPAELEDSGVYFCASSQRLRERGGKDEQFFGPGTRLTVL.

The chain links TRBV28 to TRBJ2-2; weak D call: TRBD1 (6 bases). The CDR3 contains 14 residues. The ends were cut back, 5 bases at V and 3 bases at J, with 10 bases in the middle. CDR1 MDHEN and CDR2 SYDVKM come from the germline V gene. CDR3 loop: CASSPTGYTGELFF. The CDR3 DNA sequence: TGTGCCAGCAGTCCGACAGGATACACCGGGGAGCTGTTTTTT.

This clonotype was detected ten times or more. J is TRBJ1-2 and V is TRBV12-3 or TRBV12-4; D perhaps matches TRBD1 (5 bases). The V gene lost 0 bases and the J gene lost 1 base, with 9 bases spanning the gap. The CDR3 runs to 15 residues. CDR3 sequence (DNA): TGTGCCAGCAGTTTAGCGCCCGGGGGTAACTATGGCTACACCTTC. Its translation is CASSLAPGGNYGYTF.

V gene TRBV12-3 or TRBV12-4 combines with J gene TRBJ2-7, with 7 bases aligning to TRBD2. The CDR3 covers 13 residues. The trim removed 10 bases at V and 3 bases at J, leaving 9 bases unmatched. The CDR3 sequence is CATSSGTLYEQYF. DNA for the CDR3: TGTGCCACTTCAAGCGGGACCCTCTACGAGCAGTACTTC.

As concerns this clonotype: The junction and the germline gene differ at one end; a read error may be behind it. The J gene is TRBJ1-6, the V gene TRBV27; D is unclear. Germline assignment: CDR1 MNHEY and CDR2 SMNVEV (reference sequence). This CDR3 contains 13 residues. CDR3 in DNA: TGTGCCGGCAGACGCCTGGGTGGATCACCCCTCCACTTT. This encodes CAGRRLGGSPLHF.

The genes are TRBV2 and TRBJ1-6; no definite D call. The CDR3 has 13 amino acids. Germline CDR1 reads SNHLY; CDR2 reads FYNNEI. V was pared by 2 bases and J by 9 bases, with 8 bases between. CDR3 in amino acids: CASSEWLGSPLHF. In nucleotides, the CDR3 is TGTGCCAGCAGTGAATGGCTTGGTTCACCCCTCCACTTT. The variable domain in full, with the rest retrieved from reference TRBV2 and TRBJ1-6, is EPEVTQTPSHQVTQMGQEVILRCVPISNHLYFYWYRQILGQKVEFLVSFYNNEISEKSEIFDDQFSVERPDGSNFTLKIRSTKLEDSAMYFCASSEWLGSPLHFGNGTRLTVT.

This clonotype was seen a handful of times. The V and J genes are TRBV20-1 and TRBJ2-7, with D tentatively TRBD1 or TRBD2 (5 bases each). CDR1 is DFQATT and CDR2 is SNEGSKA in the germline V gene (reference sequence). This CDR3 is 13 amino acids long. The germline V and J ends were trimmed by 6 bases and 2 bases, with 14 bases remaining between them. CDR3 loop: CSARGTDAYEQYF. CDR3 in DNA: TGCAGTGCCCGAGGGACGGATGCCTACGAGCAGTACTTC.

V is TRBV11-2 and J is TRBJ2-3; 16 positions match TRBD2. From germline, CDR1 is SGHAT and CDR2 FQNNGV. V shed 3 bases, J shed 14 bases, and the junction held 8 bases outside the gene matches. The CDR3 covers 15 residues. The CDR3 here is CASSLGTSGRAWWYF. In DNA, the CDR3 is TGTGCCAGCAGCTTGGGGACTAGCGGGAGGGCCTGGTGGTATTTT.

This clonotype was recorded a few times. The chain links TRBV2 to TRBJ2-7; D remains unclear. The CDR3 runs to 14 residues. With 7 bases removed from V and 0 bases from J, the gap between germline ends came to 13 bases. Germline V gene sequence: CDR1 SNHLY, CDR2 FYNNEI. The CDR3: CASTPARISYEQYF. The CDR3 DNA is TGTGCCAGCACGCCGGCACGGATCTCCTACGAGCAGTACTTC.

In DNA form, the CDR3 reads TGTGCCAGCAGTCCCGCCCTGGGGCCCCTCCACTTT. This gives the protein CASSPALGPLHF. The chain joins TRBV12-3 or TRBV12-4 to TRBJ1-6; D unresolved. This CDR3 has 12 residues. The V gene lost 5 bases and the J gene lost 13 bases, with 12 bases spanning the gap.

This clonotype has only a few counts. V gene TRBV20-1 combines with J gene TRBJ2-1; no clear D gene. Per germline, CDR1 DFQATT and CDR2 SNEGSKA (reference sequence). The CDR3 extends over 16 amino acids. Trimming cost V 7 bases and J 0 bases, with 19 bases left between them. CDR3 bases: TGCAGTGGCCGAGGACGCGCCGCTAGCTCCTACAATGAGCAGTTCTTC. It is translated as CSGRGRAASSYNEQFF.

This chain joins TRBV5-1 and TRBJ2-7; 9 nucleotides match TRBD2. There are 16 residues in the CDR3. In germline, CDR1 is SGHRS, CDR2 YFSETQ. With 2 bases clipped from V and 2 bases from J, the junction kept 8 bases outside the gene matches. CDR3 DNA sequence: TGCGCCAGCAGCTTAACGGGACTAGCCGAGCCCTACGAGCAGTACTTC. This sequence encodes CASSLTGLAEPYEQYF.

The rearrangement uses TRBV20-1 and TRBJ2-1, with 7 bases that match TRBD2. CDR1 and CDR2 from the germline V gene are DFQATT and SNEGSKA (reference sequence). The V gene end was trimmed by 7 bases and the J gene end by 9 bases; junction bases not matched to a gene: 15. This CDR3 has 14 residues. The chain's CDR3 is CSVDAGTTAGEQFF. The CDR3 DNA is TGCAGTGTTGACGCCGGGACTACCGCCGGTGAGCAGTTCTTC.

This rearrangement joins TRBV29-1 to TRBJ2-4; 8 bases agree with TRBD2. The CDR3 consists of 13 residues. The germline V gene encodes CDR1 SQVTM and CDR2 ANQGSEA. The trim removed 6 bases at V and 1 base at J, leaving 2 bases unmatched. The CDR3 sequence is CSVGGRAKNIQYF. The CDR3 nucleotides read TGCAGCGTGGGCGGGAGGGCCAAAAACATTCAGTACTTC. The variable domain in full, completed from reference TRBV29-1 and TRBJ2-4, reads SAVISQKPSRDICQRGTSLTIQCQVDSQVTMMFWYRQQPGQSLTLIATANQGSEATYESGFVIDKFPISRPNLTFSTLTVSNMSPEDSSIYLCSVGGRAKNIQYFGAGTRLSVL.

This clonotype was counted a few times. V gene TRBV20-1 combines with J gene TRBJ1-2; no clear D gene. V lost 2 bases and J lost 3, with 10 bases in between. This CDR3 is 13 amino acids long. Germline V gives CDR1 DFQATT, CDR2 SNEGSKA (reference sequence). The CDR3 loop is CSARRSGDYGYTF. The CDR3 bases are TGCAGTGCTAGAAGGTCAGGAGACTATGGCTACACCTTC.

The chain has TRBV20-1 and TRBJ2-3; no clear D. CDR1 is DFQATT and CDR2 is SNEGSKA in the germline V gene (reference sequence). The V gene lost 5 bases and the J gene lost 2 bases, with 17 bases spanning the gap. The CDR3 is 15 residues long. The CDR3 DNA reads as TGCAGTGCTGCGCTTGGGCCTAGTAACACAGATACGCAGTATTTT. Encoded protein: CSAALGPSNTDTQYF.

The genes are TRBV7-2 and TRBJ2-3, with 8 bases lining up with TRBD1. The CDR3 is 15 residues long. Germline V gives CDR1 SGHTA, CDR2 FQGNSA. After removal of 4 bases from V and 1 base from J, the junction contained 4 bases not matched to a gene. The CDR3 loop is CTSSSGGSGTDTQYF. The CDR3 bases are TGTACCAGCAGCTCAGGGGGCTCGGGCACAGATACGCAGTATTTT. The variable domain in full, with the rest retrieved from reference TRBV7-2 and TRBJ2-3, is GAGVSQSPSNKVTEKGKDVELRCDPISGHTALYWYRQSLGQGLEFLIYFQGNSAPDKSGLPSDRFSAERTGGSVSTLTIQRTQQEDSAVYLCTSSSGGSGTDTQYFGPGTRLTVL.